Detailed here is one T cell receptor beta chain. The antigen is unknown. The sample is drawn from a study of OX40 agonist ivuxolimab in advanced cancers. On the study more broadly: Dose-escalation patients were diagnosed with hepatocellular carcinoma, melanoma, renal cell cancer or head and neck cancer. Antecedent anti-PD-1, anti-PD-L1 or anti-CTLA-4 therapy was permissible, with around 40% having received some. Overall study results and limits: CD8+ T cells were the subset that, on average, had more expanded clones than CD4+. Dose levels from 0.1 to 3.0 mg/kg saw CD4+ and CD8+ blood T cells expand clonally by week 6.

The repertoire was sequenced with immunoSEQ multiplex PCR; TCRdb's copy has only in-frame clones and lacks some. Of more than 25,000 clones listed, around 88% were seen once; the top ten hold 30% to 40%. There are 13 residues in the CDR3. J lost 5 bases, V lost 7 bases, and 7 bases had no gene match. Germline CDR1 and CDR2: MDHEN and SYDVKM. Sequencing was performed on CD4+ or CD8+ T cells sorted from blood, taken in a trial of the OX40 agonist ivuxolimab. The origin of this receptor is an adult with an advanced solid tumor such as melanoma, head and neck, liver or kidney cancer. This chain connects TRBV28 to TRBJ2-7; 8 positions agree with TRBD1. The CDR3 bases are TGTGCCAGCACCTGGACAGGGAGACACGAGCAGTACTTC. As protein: CASTWTGRHEQYF.